This TCR beta chain was identified in a study of low-dose radiotherapy and immunotherapy resistance in tumors. On the study more broadly: Each fraction for Cohort 1 was 0.5 Gy, given every 2 weeks, and the total came to 6.5 Gy. Fractions of 1 Gy went to Cohort 2 every two weeks, for 13 Gy over 26 weeks.

TRAV- and TRBV-specific primers were used for first-strand cDNA, which covered alpha and beta chains. With a constant-region primer and a V-primer adapter, TCRs were subjected to 20 to 25 PCR cycles of amplification. Using its own MiXCR run on the reads, TCRdb lists one record per CDR3 protein. The sample has some 10,000 distinct CDR3 sequences, roughly 80% seen once. Inclusion covered patients whose advanced solid tumors lacked tumor-infiltrating lymphocytes. Trimming took 8 bases from V and 2 from J; bases not matched to a gene: 8. This CDR3 is 14 amino acids long. Germline CDR1 is SQVTM and CDR2 is ANQGSEA.

This chain joins TRBV29-1 and TRBJ2-1, with 8 bases fitting TRBD2. The sequence came from a human donor with advanced metastatic prostate, ovarian, gallbladder or colorectal cancer (not recorded which). This table probably holds off-target reads from a library built for another chain. CDR3 nucleotide sequence: TGCAGCTCGACGGGGGGGTTCACCTACAATGAGCAGTTCTTC. As protein: CSSTGGFTYNEQFF.